This T cell receptor (beta chain) came from a study of beta chain features in type 1 diabetes. Study-wide results and limits: Insertions at VDJ junctions were less frequent in type 1 diabetes patients. These patients also deleted more nucleotides at the same junctions. TCRB CDR3 length was moderately but significantly reduced in all four CD4+ subsets of Type 1 diabetes patients.

The CDR3 runs to 16 residues. The germline V and J ends were trimmed by 0 bases and 1 base, with 12 bases remaining between them. Germline assignment: CDR1 ENHRY and CDR2 SYGVKD. As to this clone: The antigen remains unidentified.

All of the isolated RNA was reverse transcribed, so expressed TCRB transcripts were sequenced. TCRdb's table, derived via immunoSEQ multiplex PCR, lists solely in-frame clones and lacks some. The table includes about 660,000 clones, over 12% detected once. This sequence joins TRBV10-3 and TRBJ2-5, with D maybe TRBD2 (6 bases). The receptor's source is a man between 18 and 29 years old with type 1 diabetes. The specimen sequenced was naive CD4+ T cells from blood. CDR3 nucleotides: TGTGCCATCAGTGAGTCCAAGGGAGGAGTCCAAGAGACCCAGTACTTC. It is translated as CAISESKGGVQETQYF.